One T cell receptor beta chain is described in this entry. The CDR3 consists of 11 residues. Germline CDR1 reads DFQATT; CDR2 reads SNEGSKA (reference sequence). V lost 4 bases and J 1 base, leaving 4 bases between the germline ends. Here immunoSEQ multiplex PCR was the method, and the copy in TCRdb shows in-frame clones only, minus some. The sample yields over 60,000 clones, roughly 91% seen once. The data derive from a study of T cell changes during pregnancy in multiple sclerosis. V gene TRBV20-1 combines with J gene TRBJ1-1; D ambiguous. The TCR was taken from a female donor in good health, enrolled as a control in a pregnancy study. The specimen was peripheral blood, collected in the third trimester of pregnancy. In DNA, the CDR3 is TGCAGTGCTATTCAGAACACTGAAGCTTTCTTT. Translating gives CSAIQNTEAFF.